This T cell receptor beta chain was obtained from a study of blood T cell repertoires in COVID-19. In the study overall: COVID-19 samples from acute and convalescent phases originated in the United States, Italy and Spain. The analysed material was cDNA or gDNA that came from T cells, B-cell-depleted T cells, or PBMCs.

CDR1 is MNHEY, CDR2 SVGAGI, per germline. The CDR3 spans 15 residues. V shed 6 bases and J 2 bases; nucleotides not matched to a gene: 9. Authors' methods: Reference gene primer amplification in the assay estimated nucleated cell counts. The table came from immunoSEQ multiplex PCR; TCRdb's copy has only in-frame clones and leaves some out. V, J and clone size were drawn from that table, and D and trimming were deduced from the DNA. Among roughly 240,000 clones listed, approximately 87% were seen once. Material for sequencing was peripheral blood. The rearrangement links TRBV6-5 to TRBJ1-1, with 7 bases lining up with TRBD1. The receptor was derived from a man between 60 and 75 years old who had recovered from COVID-19. CDR3 loop: CASREPGQPNTEAFF. The CDR3, as DNA: TGTGCCAGCAGGGAGCCGGGACAGCCAAACACTGAAGCTTTCTTT.